This is a list of T cell receptor beta chains from one sample in a study of Graves' ophthalmopathy and Graves' hyperthyroidism. One entry per CDR3 protein results from TCRdb running MiXCR on the multiplex PCR reads. This sample yields fewer than 400,000 distinct CDR3 sequences, of which 18% are seen a single time; 1.5% to 2% belongs to the top ten. The sequenced sample was peripheral blood. The receptors come from a woman aged 18-29 years with Graves' ophthalmopathy. Both conserved end residues are part of each CDR3. A D gene is named only where the DNA matches it firmly. Clone size is not always given. Where it is, it says once, few, many or a class for expanded clones.

size,V,D,J,CDR3,DNA
many,TRBV6-2/TRBV6-3,-,TRBJ1-5,CASSYSFGQLQPQHF,TGTGCCAGCAGTTACTCCTTCGGGCAGCTGCAGCCCCAGCATTTT
many,TRBV2,TRBD2,TRBJ2-7,CASTREGHEQYF,TGTGCCAGCACCAGGGAGGGCCACGAGCAGTACTTC
many,TRBV19,-,TRBJ1-1,CASSVQVEAFF,TGTGCCAGTAGTGTTCAGGTTGAAGCTTTCTTT
many,TRBV27,TRBD1,TRBJ2-7,CASWDRVGEQYF,TGTGCCAGCTGGGACAGGGTGGGGGAGCAGTACTTC
-,TRBV6-5,-,TRBJ1-5,CASSYFVGQPQHF,TGTGCCAGCAGTTACTTTGTTGGTCAGCCCCAGCATTTT
many,TRBV11-2,TRBD1,TRBJ2-5,CASSLAGTGNGWTQYF,TGTGCCAGCAGCTTAGCCGGGACAGGCAACGGGTGGACCCAGTACTTC
many,TRBV18,-,TRBJ1-6,CASSPTANSPLHF,TGTGCCAGCTCACCGACAGCTAATTCACCCCTCCACTTT
many,TRBV19,-,TRBJ1-5,CASSIAPSAQHF,TGTGCCAGTAGTATAGCACCCTCCGCCCAGCATTTT
many,TRBV5-6,TRBD1,TRBJ1-2,CAGSVTGVNYGYTF,TGTGCCGGCAGCGTAACAGGGGTAAACTATGGCTACACCTTC
many,TRBV9,TRBD2,TRBJ2-7,CASSVGLAGVEQYF,TGTGCCAGCAGCGTAGGCCTAGCGGGGGTGGAGCAGTACTTC
many,TRBV6-2/TRBV6-3,-,TRBJ1-1,CASSLSANTNTEAFF,TGTGCCAGCAGCCTCTCTGCGAACACTAACACTGAAGCTTTCTTT
-,TRBV6-1,TRBD1,TRBJ2-7,CASRPGQGIYEQYF,TGTGCCAGCAGACCGGGACAGGGGATTTACGAGCAGTACTTC
-,TRBV7-8,-,TRBJ2-2,CASRGGPQNAGELFF,TGTGCCAGCAGGGGTGGACCTCAGAATGCCGGGGAGCTGTTTTTT
many,TRBV12-3/TRBV12-4,-,TRBJ1-1,CASSPRQPEAFF,TGTGCCAGCAGTCCGAGACAGCCTGAAGCTTTCTTT
many,TRBV6-5,TRBD1,TRBJ1-1,CASSWDRVFDTEAFF,TGTGCCAGCAGTTGGGACAGGGTATTCGACACTGAAGCTTTCTTT
many,TRBV6-1,TRBD1,TRBJ1-2,CASREKPGQALFGYTF,TGTGCCAGCAGGGAAAAACCGGGACAGGCCCTATTTGGCTACACCTTC
many,TRBV19,-,TRBJ2-5,CASSMMVETQYF,TGTGCCAGTAGTATGATGGTGGAGACCCAGTACTTC
many,TRBV7-2,TRBD1,TRBJ2-7,CASSLAGQRTYEQYF,TGTGCCAGCAGCTTAGCGGGACAGCGCACCTACGAGCAGTACTTC
many,TRBV30,-,TRBJ1-1,CAWGTSGNTEAFF,TGTGCCTGGGGGACTTCGGGGAACACTGAAGCTTTCTTT
many,TRBV12-3/TRBV12-4,TRBD2,TRBJ2-4,CASSFSGGRDIQYF,TGTGCCAGCAGTTTCTCGGGGGGGAGGGACATTCAGTACTTC
many,TRBV5-1,TRBD1,TRBJ2-7,CASSSGGTGVYEQYF,TGCGCCAGCAGCTCTGGGGGGACAGGTGTCTACGAGCAGTACTTC
many,TRBV15,TRBD1,TRBJ2-7,CATSRAGDRGIGEQYF,TGTGCCACCAGCAGAGCTGGGGACAGGGGTATCGGCGAGCAGTACTTC
-,TRBV30,-,TRBJ1-1,CAWSVYGAEAFF,TGTGCCTGGAGTGTATACGGCGCTGAAGCTTTCTTT
many,TRBV2,-,TRBJ2-2,CASGASAHLELFGELFF,TGTGCCAGTGGAGCTAGCGCACATCTTGAGCTTTTCGGGGAGCTGTTTTTT
many,TRBV20-1,TRBD1,TRBJ1-6,CSAPTGWNSPLHF,TGCAGTGCTCCGACAGGGTGGAATTCACCCCTCCACTTT
many,TRBV5-8,-,TRBJ2-7,CASSLGFSPGEQYF,TGTGCCAGCAGCTTGGGTTTCTCCCCGGGAGAGCAGTACTTC
many,TRBV5-1,TRBD1,TRBJ1-2,CASSAGTGTQTF,TGCGCCAGCAGCGCCGGGACAGGGACCCAGACCTTC
many,TRBV12-3/TRBV12-4,-,TRBJ2-7,CASSFGEVTYEQYF,TGTGCCAGCAGTTTCGGGGAGGTCACCTACGAGCAGTACTTC
many,TRBV5-6,TRBD1,TRBJ2-7,CASSLGQGVSYEQYF,TGTGCCAGCAGCTTGGGCCAGGGGGTCTCCTACGAGCAGTACTTC
many,TRBV2,-,TRBJ1-2,CASRGTGIYGYTF,TGTGCCAGCAGGGGGACGGGAATCTATGGCTACACCTTC
many,TRBV29-1,TRBD1,TRBJ1-1,CSVERDRPSVAFF,TGCAGCGTTGAAAGGGACAGGCCTTCGGTAGCTTTCTTT
many,TRBV6-1,-,TRBJ2-7,CASSPSTNLYEQYF,TGTGCCAGCTCTCCCAGTACTAACCTCTACGAGCAGTACTTC
-,TRBV6-1,-,TRBJ2-7,CASPPAVGHEQYF,TGTGCCAGCCCCCCTGCGGTCGGACACGAGCAGTACTTC
few,TRBV6-2/TRBV6-3,TRBD2,TRBJ2-5,CASIRGASGRLAGETQYF,TGTGCCAGCATCCGAGGGGCTAGCGGGAGGTTAGCGGGAGAGACCCAGTACTTC
-,TRBV12-3/TRBV12-4,-,TRBJ1-1,CASSLNGDLGGNTEAFF,TGTGCCAGCAGTTTAAACGGGGACCTAGGGGGGAACACTGAAGCTTTCTTT
many,TRBV30,-,TRBJ1-5,CAWSHGAQPQHF,TGTGCCTGGAGTCATGGTGCTCAGCCCCAGCATTTT
many,TRBV28,TRBD2,TRBJ2-7,CASTTTSEPPYEQYF,TGTGCCAGCACTACGACTAGCGAGCCGCCATACGAGCAGTACTTC
many,TRBV2,TRBD2,TRBJ2-7,CASTGLAAREQYF,TGTGCCAGCACGGGACTAGCGGCGAGGGAGCAGTACTTC
many,TRBV25-1,-,TRBJ2-5,CASSEIGTGKKREGQGETQYF,TGTGCCAGCAGTGAAATTGGGACAGGGAAAAAGCGGGAGGGCCAGGGGGAGACCCAGTACTTC
many,TRBV13,-,TRBJ2-7,CASMRRNSYEQYF,TGTGCCAGCATGAGAAGGAACTCCTACGAGCAGTACTTC
-,TRBV28,-,TRBJ2-5,CASGGGYQETQYF,TGTGCCAGCGGAGGGGGCTACCAAGAGACCCAGTACTTC
many,TRBV9,-,TRBJ2-2,CASSVVLLAGPNTGELFF,TGTGCCAGCAGCGTAGTTCTTCTGGCGGGACCGAACACCGGGGAGCTGTTTTTT
many,TRBV20-1,-,TRBJ2-7,CSARDLLGYEQYF,TGCAGTGCTAGAGATCTTCTAGGCTACGAGCAGTACTTC
-,TRBV6-1,-,TRBJ2-5,CASTLKMTGVYQETQYF,TGTGCCAGCACCTTGAAAATGACAGGAGTATACCAAGAGACCCAGTACTTC
many,TRBV5-1,-,TRBJ2-5,CASRTDIKETQYF,TGCGCCAGCAGAACGGACATAAAAGAGACCCAGTACTTC
many,TRBV6-5,TRBD1,TRBJ2-7,CASSLGTADYEQYF,TGTGCCAGCAGCCTCGGGACAGCAGACTACGAGCAGTACTTC
-,TRBV11-2,TRBD2,TRBJ2-2,CASSSNSGRGYAGELFF,TGTGCCAGCAGCTCTAATAGCGGGAGAGGTTACGCCGGGGAGCTGTTTTTT
many,TRBV6-5,-,TRBJ1-1,CASSYSNTEAFF,TGTGCCAGCAGTTATTCGAACACTGAAGCTTTCTTT
-,TRBV6-1,-,TRBJ1-2,CASSGTRDYGYTF,TGTGCCAGCAGTGGGACAAGAGACTATGGCTACACCTTC
-,TRBV12-3/TRBV12-4,TRBD1,TRBJ1-3,CATTTGVRGNTIYF,TGTGCCACCACGACAGGGGTGAGAGGAAACACCATATATTTT
many,TRBV6-5,-,TRBJ2-5,CASSYSKLGVYQETQYF,TGTGCCAGCAGTTACTCGAAACTCGGAGTCTACCAAGAGACCCAGTACTTC
many,TRBV7-2,TRBD1,TRBJ2-7,CASSFGQGAQNEQYF,TGTGCCAGCAGCTTCGGACAGGGGGCCCAGAACGAGCAGTACTTC
many,TRBV13,-,TRBJ2-7,CASSLERGTSTKEQYF,TGTGCCAGCAGCTTAGAGCGTGGGACTTCTACTAAGGAGCAGTACTTC
-,TRBV5-1,TRBD1,TRBJ1-6,CASRGTGVNSPLHF,TGCGCCAGCAGGGGGACAGGGGTTAATTCACCCCTCCACTTT
-,TRBV30,-,TRBJ1-1,CAWRQFKEAFF,TGTGCCTGGAGACAGTTCAAGGAAGCTTTCTTT
-,TRBV11-2,-,TRBJ1-1,CASSTRWRYTEAFF,TGTGCCAGCAGCACCCGTTGGAGGTACACTGAAGCTTTCTTT
many,TRBV28,-,TRBJ2-4,CASSLERLAKNIQYF,TGTGCCAGCAGTTTAGAGAGACTAGCCAAAAACATTCAGTACTTC
few,TRBV6-2/TRBV6-3,TRBD2,TRBJ2-5,CASSPSGRHQETQYF,TGTGCCAGCAGTCCTAGCGGGAGGCACCAAGAGACCCAGTACTTC
many,TRBV20-1,-,TRBJ1-5,CSARDPQRLYQPQHF,TGCAGTGCTAGAGATCCTCAAAGGTTATATCAGCCCCAGCATTTT
many,TRBV7-9,-,TRBJ1-1,CASSFVRVNTEAFF,TGTGCCAGCAGCTTCGTCCGTGTGAACACTGAAGCTTTCTTT